Shown below are 8 T cell receptor beta chains from a single sample sequenced in a study of vaccination effects on CD4 cells after COVID-19. These receptors' targets are unknown. Measured with immunoSEQ multiplex PCR; TCRdb has only the in-frame clones, and not every one. Among more than 50,000 clones, around 81% were seen once, and the ten largest hold under 3%. Using viral peptide pools, the ViraFEST assay grew out antigen-specific CD4+ T cells prior to sequencing. It was after approximately 11 days of culture that CD4+ T cells were isolated. The sequencing here drew on CD4+ T cells from PBMCs cultured with HCoV-229E spike peptides, taken before COVID-19 vaccination. Every receptor here comes from a human donor who received a COVID-19 vaccine.

CDR3 region: CASSVAVNYGYTF. CDR3 sequence (DNA): TGTGCCAGCAGCGTAGCGGTAAACTATGGCTACACCTTC. This chain joins TRBV9 and TRBJ1-2; D uncertain. The CDR3 spans 13 residues. Trimming shortened V by 0 bases and J by 2 bases, and 5 bases separated the two germline ends. Looked up from germline, CDR1 is SGDLS and CDR2 is YYNGEE.

V is TRBV9 and J is TRBJ2-1; weak D call: TRBD2 (6 bases). Germline V gene sequence: CDR1 SGDLS, CDR2 YYNGEE. V was clipped by 4 bases and J by 4 bases, with 12 bases between them. The CDR3 loop spans 14 amino acids. CDR3 in DNA: TGTGCCAGCAGCTTTACCGGGAGTTACAATGAGCAGTTCTTC. Its translation: CASSFTGSYNEQFF. The full variable domain, its missing parts supplied by reference TRBV9 and TRBJ2-1, is DSGVTQTPKHLITATGQRVTLRCSPRSGDLSVYWYQQSLDQGLQFLIQYYNGEERAKGNILERFSAQQFPDLHSELNLSSLELGDSALYFCASSFTGSYNEQFFGPGTRLTVL.

The chain couples TRBV9 to TRBJ2-5, with TRBD1 matching over 10 bases. V trimming: 4 bases; J trimming: 4 bases; junction bases outside the gene matches: 4. Germline lookup yields CDR1 SGDLS and CDR2 YYNGEE. The CDR3 sequence is 14 residues long. CDR3 DNA: TGTGCCAGCAGCAGGGACAGGGGAATAGAGACCCAGTACTTC. As protein: CASSRDRGIETQYF.

This chain joins TRBV7-2 and TRBJ2-3, with D perhaps given as TRBD1 or TRBD2 (6 bases each). V gave up 4 bases and J gave up 0 bases, with 17 bases separating them. The CDR3 contains 17 residues. Germline-derived CDR1 and CDR2 are SGHTA and FQGNSA. The DNA for the CDR3 is TGTGCCAGCAGCTCCCTGGGGGGCTTCCGCAGCACAGATACGCAGTATTTT. Translating gives CASSSLGGFRSTDTQYF.

The V and J genes are TRBV27 and TRBJ1-1; 7 positions match TRBD1. Germline V CDR1 and CDR2: MNHEY, SMNVEV (reference sequence). The CDR3 is 13 residues long. With V trimmed by 7 bases and J by 5 bases, 7 bases remained unmatched. CDR3 region: CASTRTGLTEAFF. The DNA for the CDR3 is TGTGCCAGCACCAGGACAGGACTGACTGAAGCTTTCTTT.

V and J are TRBV18 and TRBJ2-7; D gene ambiguous. The CDR3 extends over 14 amino acids. Trimming shortened V by 2 bases and J by 3 bases, and 11 bases separated the two germline ends. Per germline, CDR1 KGHSH and CDR2 LQKENI. CDR3 region: CASSPGAVNYEQYV. CDR3 coding DNA: TGTGCCAGCTCACCAGGTGCGGTAAACTACGAGCAGTACGTC.

The rearrangement uses TRBV7-7 and TRBJ2-5, with TRBD2 matching 7 bases. Looked up from germline, CDR1 is SSHAT and CDR2 is FNYEAQ (reference sequence). V dropped 3 bases and J dropped 4; count of bases not matched to a gene: 2. The CDR3 is made up of 13 amino acids. CDR3 sequence: CASSFERGETQYF. CDR3 DNA sequence: TGTGCCAGCAGCTTTGAGCGGGGAGAGACCCAGTACTTC.

This chain joins TRBV30 and TRBJ1-5; maybe TRBD1 (6 bases). CDR1 GTSNPN and CDR2 SVGIG come from the germline V gene (reference sequence). Trimming shortened V by 0 bases and J by 7 bases, and 10 bases separated the two germline ends. The CDR3 is made up of 13 amino acids. Here the CDR3 DNA reads TGTGCCTGGAGTGTACAGGGAAGGCAGCCCCAGCATTTT. It is translated as CAWSVQGRQPQHF.